The next 8 T cell receptor beta chains were all read from a single sample in a study of blood T cell repertoires in COVID-19. Some clones are missing from TCRdb's copy, which holds only in-frame ones; the method was immunoSEQ multiplex PCR. The data contain roughly 98,000 clones, just under 85% of them singletons. Material: peripheral blood. Receptor source: a woman in her 70s with active or convalescent COVID-19.

The chain recombines TRBV28 with TRBJ2-7; 8 positions match TRBD2. Germline V gene lookup returns CDR1 MDHEN and CDR2 SYDVKM. V shed 5 bases and J 0 bases; nucleotides not matched to a gene: 21. The CDR3 has 20 amino acids. DNA for the CDR3: TGTGCCAGCAGTGACCCCATCGGCTTGGATAGCGGGGTAAACTCCTACGAGCAGTACTTC. It translates to CASSDPIGLDSGVNSYEQYF.

The chain carries TRBV6-5 and TRBJ1-4; D uncertain. The CDR3 runs 14 residues. Germline CDR1 is MNHEY and CDR2 is SVGAGI. The V and J ends lost 2 bases and 8 bases respectively, with 12 bases between them. The CDR3: CASSYVEGGEKLFF. CDR3 bases: TGTGCCAGCAGTTACGTCGAGGGCGGCGAAAAACTGTTTTTT.

The rearrangement uses TRBV18 and TRBJ1-2; D is unclear. The V and J ends lost 3 bases and 7 bases respectively, with 12 bases between them. The CDR3 runs 13 residues. Germline CDR1 and CDR2: KGHSH and LQKENI. The CDR3 DNA is TGTGCCAGCTCACCTTTAAGTCTCGGTGGCTACACCTTC. Protein sequence: CASSPLSLGGYTF.

The chain is built from TRBV18 and TRBJ2-7; 7 bases are shared with TRBD1. The V gene end was trimmed by 1 base and the J gene end by 5 bases; junction bases not matched to a gene: 8. This CDR3 is built from 15 residues. The V gene's germline CDR1 is KGHSH and CDR2 LQKENI. The chain's CDR3 is CASSPQTGRPHEQYF. CDR3 in DNA: TGTGCCAGCTCACCACAGACAGGGAGACCCCACGAGCAGTACTTC.

The chain employs TRBV4-1 and TRBJ1-2, with 8 bases identical to TRBD1. V trimming: 0 bases; J trimming: 8 bases; junction bases outside the gene matches: 5. The CDR3 length is 14 residues. Germline V gene data show CDR1 as MGHRA and CDR2 as YSYEKL. The CDR3: CASSQDLPGGGYTF. The DNA of the CDR3 is TGCGCCAGCAGCCAAGATCTTCCAGGGGGCGGCTACACCTTC.

This clone has only one observation. This chain connects TRBV11-2 to TRBJ1-2; 8 nucleotides match TRBD1. Per germline, CDR1 SGHAT and CDR2 FQNNGV. V dropped 5 bases and J dropped 8; count of bases not matched to a gene: 10. CDR3 length: 14 amino acids. CDR3 loop: CASSLIGQGRGYTF. The CDR3 region has the DNA TGTGCCAGCAGCCTAATAGGACAGGGTAGAGGCTACACCTTC. The full variable domain, rest sourced from reference TRBV11-2 and TRBJ1-2, is EAGVAQSPRYKIIEKRQSVAFWCNPISGHATLYWYQQILGQGPKLLIQFQNNGVVDDSQLPKDRFSAERLKGVDSTLKIQPAKLEDSAVYLCASSLIGQGRGYTFGSGTRLTVV.

V and J are TRBV2 and TRBJ1-2; D is unresolved. Germline V gives CDR1 SNHLY, CDR2 FYNNEI. V was trimmed by 3 bases and J by 2 bases, leaving 7 bases between them. The CDR3 spans 13 residues. The CDR3 reads CASSDRGNYGYTF. The CDR3 DNA is TGTGCCAGCAGTGATCGGGGAAACTATGGCTACACCTTC.

The CDR3 loop reads CASSSNYYNEQFF. The CDR3 DNA sequence: TGTGCCAGCAGCTCTAACTACTACAATGAGCAGTTCTTC. The V call is TRBV5-4, the J call TRBJ2-1, with no clear D. The germline gives CDR1 SGHNT, CDR2 YYREEE (reference sequence). The CDR3 contains 13 residues. Deletions cut 3 bases from V and 3 bases from J, with 7 bases between.